Presented here are 3 T cell receptor beta chains from one specimen sequenced in a study of graft-versus-host responses after intestinal transplantation. TCRdb keeps only in-frame clones here, not all; method: immunoSEQ multiplex PCR. The data contain around 110,000 clones, 90% of them singletons. These receptors lack a known antigen. The sample was unstimulated CD4+ T cells sorted from spleen or lymph node cells, taken before intestinal transplant. Source of these receptors: a human donor who received an intestinal transplant.

The chain uses TRBV14 and TRBJ2-3; no definite D call. Germline CDR1 SGHDN, CDR2 FVKESK. CDR3 length: 12 residues. V was clipped by 5 bases and J by 6 bases, with 9 bases between them. This chain's CDR3 is CASSSGADTQYF. The CDR3 DNA sequence: TGTGCCAGCAGCTCCGGTGCGGATACGCAGTATTTT.

This CDR3 is CASSSLDRGWAGELFF. DNA of the CDR3: TGCGCCAGCAGCTCCCTCGACAGGGGATGGGCCGGGGAGCTGTTTTTT. This chain uses TRBV5-1 with TRBJ2-2, with 8 positions matching TRBD1. The V segment lost 3 bases and the J segment 6 bases; nucleotides outside the gene matches: 10. The CDR3 is 16 amino acids. The germline V gene has CDR1 SGHRS and CDR2 YFSETQ.

The V call is TRBV5-1, the J call TRBJ2-1; possible D gene TRBD2, 7 bases. Trimming stripped 7 bases from V and 7 bases from J, with 18 bases between. This CDR3 is built from 14 residues. Germline V gene lookup returns CDR1 SGHRS and CDR2 YFSETQ. CDR3: CASSLRGAENEQFF. CDR3 coding DNA: TGCGCCAGCTCCCTCCGGGGGGCAGAAAATGAGCAGTTCTTC.